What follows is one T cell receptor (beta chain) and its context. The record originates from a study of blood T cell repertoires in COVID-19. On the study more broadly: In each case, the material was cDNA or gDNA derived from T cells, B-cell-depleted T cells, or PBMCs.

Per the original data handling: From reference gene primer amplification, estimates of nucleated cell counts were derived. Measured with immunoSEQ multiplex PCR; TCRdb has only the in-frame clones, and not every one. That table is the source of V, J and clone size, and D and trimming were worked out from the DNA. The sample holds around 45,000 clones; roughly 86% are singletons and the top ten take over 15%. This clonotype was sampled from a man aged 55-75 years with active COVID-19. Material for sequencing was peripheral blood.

The CDR3: CASTNRGVNTEAFF. The CDR3 nucleotides read TGTGCCAGCACCAACAGGGGCGTGAACACTGAAGCTTTCTTT. The chain joins TRBV7-2 to TRBJ1-1; 7 bases align to TRBD1. Trimming cost V 7 bases and J 0 bases; bases outside gene matches: 5. The germline V gene has CDR1 SGHTA and CDR2 FQGNSA. This CDR3 is built from 14 residues.